This TCR beta chain was identified during a study of blood T cell repertoires in COVID-19. Study-wide background: Some COVID-19 samples were acute and others convalescent; all came from the United States, Italy and Spain. Nucleic acid was either cDNA or gDNA, and it came from T cells, B-cell-depleted T cells, or PBMCs.

The germline CDR1 and CDR2 sequences are KGHDR and SFDVKD. This CDR3 comprises 12 residues. The V end was cut by 4 bases, the J end by 9 bases, with 11 bases between. The repertoire was sequenced with immunoSEQ multiplex PCR; TCRdb's copy has only in-frame clones and lacks some. This sample yields around 400,000 clones, of which approximately 91% are seen a single time; 0.7% to 0.95% belongs to the top ten. Cohort allocation depended upon clinical history that participants reported. The clonotype was recovered from a woman in her forties who had been exposed to COVID-19. The specimen sequenced was PBMCs or T cells enriched from blood (not recorded which). The rearrangement joins TRBV24-1 to TRBJ1-2; perhaps TRBD1 as D (5 bases). CDR3 in amino acids: CATSDPDTSYTF. DNA for the CDR3: TGTGCCACCAGTGACCCGGACACTAGCTACACCTTC.